Sequencing of this TCR beta chain was carried out in a study of tumor-infiltrating lymphocytes in primary liver carcinoma. With around 490 ng total RNA as template and a constant-region primer, TCR beta cDNA was made. Construction of TCR beta libraries relied on three successive nested multiplex PCR rounds employing slightly modified ARM-PCR. TRBV1-TRBV30 forward primers and a C-beta reverse primer were used in the first two PCR rounds, which each ran for 10 cycles. In TCRdb, the multiplex PCR reads were re-called with MiXCR into one record per CDR3 protein. The repertoire holds fewer than 70,000 distinct CDR3 sequences, with 70% to 85% as singletons. Bulk tissue was left unsorted, and RNA and DNA were co-extracted from about 21-30 mg of it. There are 16 residues in the CDR3. The germline gives CDR1 SQVTM, CDR2 ANQGSEA. As to this clonotype: The target antigen is unknown. One end of the junction is discordant with germline, which a read error may explain.

Study conclusions and caveats: Tumor-adjacent and tumor-blood pairs overlapped less than tumor region pairs did. Only about 8-25% of top clones appeared in all five tumor regions. The study found a significantly higher top-250-clone fraction in tumors than in blood (p = 0.039).

Sequencing was done on a sample of liver tumor tissue from sampling region 2. The subset was: tumor region T2, inferior pole. The V call is TRBV29-1, the J call TRBJ2-1; D uncertain. The clonotype comes from a man aged 35 to 55 with primary liver carcinoma and hepatitis B virus infection. CDR3 sequence: CSVDLLDASSYIEQFF. Written as DNA, the CDR3 is TGCAGCGTTGATCTTCTGGACGCCAGCTCCTACATTGAGCAGTTCTTC.